The 18 T cell receptor beta chains reported below all come from one sample, sequenced in a study of shared clonotypes between healthy human individuals (dated by TCRdb to 2018 to 2021). Library generation was performed with the immunoSEQ multiplex PCR assay. Imported from immuneACCESS, the table was reduced by TCRdb to in-frame sequences with V and J called. These copies leave out some clones; in studies compared against another copy, an unresolved V gene accounts for under half, and the cause of the remainder is not known. Within this sample are hundreds of thousands of clones, with about 74% of them counted one time only. The ten top clones hold approximately 1.6% of the sample. Source material: memory CD4+ T cells sorted from blood. The intended sense of this specimen's cell subset or site label: CD45RA-negative fraction. These TCRs come from a woman in her 30s in good health.

The V gene is TRBV5-8, the J gene TRBJ2-2; D is perhaps TRBD1 (6 bases). CDR1 SGHTS and CDR2 YDEGEE come from the germline V gene. The CDR3 length is 15 residues. The ends were cut back, 4 bases at V and 1 base at J, with 11 bases in the middle. This CDR3 is CASSHQTGNTGELFF. The CDR3 DNA follows: TGTGCCAGCAGCCATCAGACAGGGAACACCGGGGAGCTGTTTTTT.

This chain uses TRBV10-3 with TRBJ1-1; TRBD1 agrees at 9 bases. The CDR3 contains 13 residues. From germline, CDR1 is ENHRY and CDR2 SYGVKD. Unmatched junction bases numbered 0, after V lost 4 bases and J lost 3 bases. The CDR3 DNA reads as TGTGCCATCAGTGGGACAGGGGACACTGAAGCTTTCTTT. This encodes CAISGTGDTEAFF.

The chain recombines TRBV4-1 with TRBJ2-7; the D gene is possibly TRBD2 (5 bases). Looked up from germline, CDR1 is MGHRA and CDR2 is YSYEKL. V lost 5 bases and J 4 bases, leaving 15 bases between the germline ends. The CDR3 runs to 14 residues. CDR3 protein: CASSSTTSGYEQYF. Written as DNA, the CDR3 is TGCGCCAGCAGCAGTACAACCAGCGGTTACGAGCAGTACTTC.

This clone was recorded a few times. Different DNA sequences within this sample yield the same CDR3. V usage is TRBV5-1 and J usage is TRBJ2-1, with no clear D. Germline V CDR1 and CDR2: SGHRS, YFSETQ. Trimming took 2 bases from V and 1 from J, leaving 10 bases between them. The CDR3 loop spans 15 amino acids. The CDR3 DNA is TGCGCCAGCAGCTTTTCGGTTGGATCCTACAATGAGCAGTTCTTC. Its translation is CASSFSVGSYNEQFF.

The chain uses TRBV5-4 and TRBJ2-1; 15 bases line up with TRBD2. Germline V lookup: CDR1 SGHNT, CDR2 YYREEE (reference sequence). V shed 4 bases, J shed 1 base, and the junction held 6 bases outside the gene matches. This CDR3 region has 18 residues. In DNA, the CDR3 is TGTGCCAGCAGCCCCATCGGGACTAGCGGGAGGTCCTACAATGAGCAGTTCTTC. This codes for CASSPIGTSGRSYNEQFF. Combining the CDR3 with reference TRBV5-4 and TRBJ2-1 gives the whole variable domain ETGVTQSPTHLIKTRGQQVTLRCSSQSGHNTVSWYQQALGQGPQFIFQYYREEENGRGNFPPRFSGLQFPNYSSELNVNALELDDSALYLCASSPIGTSGRSYNEQFFGPGTRLTVL.

This clone was picked up one time. V and J are TRBV2 and TRBJ2-3; TRBD2 agrees at 8 bases. Germline loops: CDR1 SNHLY, CDR2 FYNNEI. The V and J ends lost 7 bases and 5 bases, in that order; junction bases with no gene match: 5. This CDR3 region has 13 residues. The chain's CDR3 is CASIMTSEDTQYF. CDR3 DNA: TGTGCCAGCATTATGACTAGCGAAGATACGCAGTATTTT.

V and J are TRBV29-1 and TRBJ1-2; D is possibly TRBD1 (6 bases). Per the germline V gene, CDR1 is SQVTM and CDR2 is ANQGSEA. V was shortened by 5 bases and J by 6 bases, with 19 bases between the two germline ends. This CDR3 spans 14 amino acids. As DNA, the CDR3 is TGCAGCGTTTTAGGGGAGGGGGACGGCAATGGCTACACCTTC. Residues: CSVLGEGDGNGYTF.

The chain carries TRBV7-9 and TRBJ1-3; D possibly corresponds to TRBD1 (6 bases). The germline V and J ends were trimmed by 5 bases and 1 base, with 15 bases remaining between them. The length of the CDR3 is 16 residues. The germline V gene encodes CDR1 SEHNR and CDR2 FQNEAQ (reference sequence). The CDR3 spells CASSLRTEVSGNTIYF. For the CDR3, the DNA is TGTGCCAGCAGCCTAAGGACAGAAGTATCTGGAAACACCATATATTTT.

The chain uses TRBV19 and TRBJ2-7, with D possibly matching TRBD2 (6 bases). V was clipped by 4 bases and J by 5 bases, with 12 bases between them. CDR1 LNHDA and CDR2 SQIVND come from the germline V gene (reference sequence). This CDR3 is built from 13 residues. As DNA, the CDR3 is TGTGCCAGTAGTACTCGTTGGGGGGACGAGCAGTACTTC. Protein sequence: CASSTRWGDEQYF.

The chain employs TRBV27 and TRBJ2-2, with 8 bases aligning to TRBD2. Trimming removed 5 bases from V and 7 bases from J; junction bases left unmatched: 9. Per germline, CDR1 MNHEY and CDR2 SMNVEV (reference sequence). This CDR3 spans 15 amino acids. For the CDR3, the DNA is TGTGCCAGCAGTCCCTTTAGCGGGATACGCGGGGAGCTGTTTTTT. Protein sequence: CASSPFSGIRGELFF.

The chain is built from TRBV7-9 and TRBJ2-7; unclear D gene. V was trimmed by 1 base and J by 2 bases, leaving 12 bases between them. CDR3 length equals 15 residues. Germline V gene data show CDR1 as SEHNR and CDR2 as FQNEAQ (reference sequence). The CDR3, as DNA: TGTGCCAGCAGCTTAGGGCCCAATGGGGCCTACGAGCAGTACTTC. This sequence encodes CASSLGPNGAYEQYF.

V gene TRBV30 combines with J gene TRBJ1-6, with D hard to call. V was clipped by 5 bases and J by 7 bases, with 21 bases between them. The CDR3 is 16 amino acids. The germline gives CDR1 GTSNPN, CDR2 SVGIG (reference sequence). The CDR3 DNA follows: TGTGCCTGGTCGGACGGAAGTTTGATAACCAATTCACCCCTCCACTTT. Residues: CAWSDGSLITNSPLHF. Combining the CDR3 with reference TRBV30 and TRBJ1-6 gives the whole variable domain SQTIHQWPATLVQPVGSPLSLECTVEGTSNPNLYWYRQAAGRGLQLLFYSVGIGQISSEVPQNLSASRPQDRQFILSSKKLLLSDSGFYLCAWSDGSLITNSPLHFGNGTRLTVT.

The chain recombines TRBV30 with TRBJ2-1, with TRBD2 matching 11 bases. With 2 bases clipped from V and 5 bases from J, the junction kept 5 bases outside the gene matches. This CDR3 has 15 residues. Germline V gene data show CDR1 as GTSNPN and CDR2 as SVGIG (reference sequence). This chain's CDR3 is CAWSIRLAGHNEQFF. The CDR3 nucleotides are TGTGCCTGGAGTATAAGACTAGCGGGGCACAATGAGCAGTTCTTC.

On this clone: Other DNA sequences in this specimen translate into the identical CDR3. The chain uses TRBV18 and TRBJ2-1; TRBD2 is a possible D gene (5 bases). Looked up from germline, CDR1 is KGHSH and CDR2 is LQKENI. V was shortened by 0 bases and J by 9 bases, with 9 bases between the two germline ends. This CDR3 region has 13 residues. CDR3 loop: CASSPPLRGEQFF. CDR3 coding DNA: TGTGCCAGCTCACCACCCCTCCGGGGTGAGCAGTTCTTC. Combining the CDR3 with reference TRBV18 and TRBJ2-1 gives the whole variable domain NAGVMQNPRHLVRRRGQEARLRCSPMKGHSHVYWYRQLPEEGLKFMVYLQKENIIDESGMPKERFSAEFPKEGPSILRIQQVVRGDSAAYFCASSPPLRGEQFFGPGTRLTVL.

Only one count was recorded for this clone. The J gene is TRBJ1-1, the V gene TRBV27; D ambiguous. V lost 5 bases, J lost 10 bases, and 14 bases lay in between. The CDR3 length is 12 residues. Looked up from germline, CDR1 is MNHEY and CDR2 is SMNVEV (reference sequence). Written as DNA, the CDR3 is TGTGCCAGCAGTCCCGGCGGGAGACGAGCTTTCTTT. The encoded protein is CASSPGGRRAFF.

The chain is built from TRBV27 and TRBJ2-4; TRBD2 matches at 8 bases. Germline V gives CDR1 MNHEY, CDR2 SMNVEV (reference sequence). This CDR3 is 14 amino acids long. Trimming took 2 bases from V and 7 from J; bases not matched to a gene: 4. DNA of the CDR3: TGTGCCAGCAGTTTAAGGTCGGGAGGGAACATTCAGTACTTC. Amino acids: CASSLRSGGNIQYF.

Turning to this clone: The same CDR3 can be traced to other DNA sequences in this sample. The V call is TRBV6-5, the J call TRBJ1-2, with D tentatively TRBD1 (5 bases). Germline V CDR1 and CDR2: MNHEY, SVGAGI. With 2 bases removed from V and 1 base from J, the gap between germline ends came to 8 bases. The length of the CDR3 is 14 residues. The CDR3 spells CASSYGQGNYGYTF. The CDR3 DNA reads TGTGCCAGCAGTTACGGGCAGGGTAACTATGGCTACACCTTC.

The chain recombines TRBV27 with TRBJ2-2, with a possible D match to TRBD2 (6 bases). The CDR3 extends over 14 amino acids. Germline loops: CDR1 MNHEY, CDR2 SMNVEV (reference sequence). V was cut by 6 bases and J by 4 bases, with 12 bases left in between. CDR3 DNA: TGTGCCAGCAGCCGGGGACTTGCCACCGGGGAGCTGTTTTTT. The encoded protein is CASSRGLATGELFF.